This TCR beta chain was retrieved from a study of cytotoxic CD8 clonotypes in ibrutinib-treated CLL. Study at large: The patient breakdown showed approximately ten relapsed/refractory and roughly 14 treatment-naive cases, with 17 to 18 IGHV unmutated. Regarding the study as a whole: Public clonotypes, found uncommonly, either contracted or stayed stable on treatment.

This CDR3 has 16 amino acids. CDR1 and CDR2 (germline): LGHNA, YSLEER. V lost 2 bases and J lost 4; bases outside the gene matches: 10. This table comes from immunoSEQ multiplex PCR, and its TCRdb copy is limited to in-frame clones, with some not included. The sample yields 150,000 or so clones, 79% seen once. With regard to this clone: The antigen is undetermined.

The chain has TRBV4-3 and TRBJ1-2; 7 bases line up with TRBD1. The sequenced sample was PBMCs, obtained after 12 months of ibrutinib treatment. This receptor was identified in a human donor with chronic lymphocytic leukemia. The CDR3 nucleotides are TGCGCCAGCAGCCAAACGACAGGGATCCCCAGCTATGGCTACACCTTC. The encoded protein is CASSQTTGIPSYGYTF.